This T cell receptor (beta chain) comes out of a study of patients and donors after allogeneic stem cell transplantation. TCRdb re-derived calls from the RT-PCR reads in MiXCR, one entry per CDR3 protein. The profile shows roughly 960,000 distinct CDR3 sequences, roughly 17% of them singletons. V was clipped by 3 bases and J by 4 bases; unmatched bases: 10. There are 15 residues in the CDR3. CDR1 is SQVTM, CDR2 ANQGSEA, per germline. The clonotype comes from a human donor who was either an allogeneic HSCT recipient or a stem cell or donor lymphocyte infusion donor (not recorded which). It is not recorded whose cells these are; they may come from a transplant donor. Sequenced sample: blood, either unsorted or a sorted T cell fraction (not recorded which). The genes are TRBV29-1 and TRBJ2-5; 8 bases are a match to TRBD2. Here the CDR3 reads CSVDPSGGLRETQYF. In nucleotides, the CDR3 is TGCAGCGTTGATCCCAGCGGGGGACTGAGAGAGACCCAGTACTTC.